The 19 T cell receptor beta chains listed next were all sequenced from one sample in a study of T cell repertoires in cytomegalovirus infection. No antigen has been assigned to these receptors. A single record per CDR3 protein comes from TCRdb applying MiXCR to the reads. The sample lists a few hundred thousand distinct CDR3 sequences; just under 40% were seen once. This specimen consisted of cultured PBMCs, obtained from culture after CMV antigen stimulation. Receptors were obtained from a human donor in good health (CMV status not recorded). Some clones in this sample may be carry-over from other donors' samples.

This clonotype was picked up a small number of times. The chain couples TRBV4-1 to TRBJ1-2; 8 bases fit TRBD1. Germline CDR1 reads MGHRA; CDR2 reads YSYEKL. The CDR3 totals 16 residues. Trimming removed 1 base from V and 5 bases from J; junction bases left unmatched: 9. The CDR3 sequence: CASSQVPRDRRYGYTF. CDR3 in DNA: TGCGCCAGCAGCCAAGTACCTAGGGACAGGCGTTATGGCTACACCTTC.

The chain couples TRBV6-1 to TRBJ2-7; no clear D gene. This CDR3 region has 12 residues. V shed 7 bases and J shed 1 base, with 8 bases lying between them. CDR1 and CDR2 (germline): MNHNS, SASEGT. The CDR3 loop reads CASTGGSYEQYF. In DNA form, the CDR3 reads TGTGCCAGCACAGGCGGATCCTACGAGCAGTACTTC.

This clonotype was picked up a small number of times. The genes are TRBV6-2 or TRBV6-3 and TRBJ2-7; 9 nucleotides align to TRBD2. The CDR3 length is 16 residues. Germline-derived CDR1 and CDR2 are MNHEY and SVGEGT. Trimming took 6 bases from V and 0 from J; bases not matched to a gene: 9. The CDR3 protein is CASRPRLADSSYEQYF. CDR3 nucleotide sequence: TGTGCCAGCAGACCCAGACTAGCGGATAGCTCCTACGAGCAGTACTTC.

DNA for the CDR3: TGTGCCAGCAGCTTGGTCTTGTCCGGGAACACTGAAGCTTTCTTT. As protein: CASSLVLSGNTEAFF. The V and J genes are TRBV5-5 and TRBJ1-1, with D unclear. The germline V and J ends were trimmed by 0 bases and 1 base, with 10 bases remaining between them. The CDR3 spans 15 residues. CDR1 is SGHKS and CDR2 is YYEKEE in the germline V gene (reference sequence).

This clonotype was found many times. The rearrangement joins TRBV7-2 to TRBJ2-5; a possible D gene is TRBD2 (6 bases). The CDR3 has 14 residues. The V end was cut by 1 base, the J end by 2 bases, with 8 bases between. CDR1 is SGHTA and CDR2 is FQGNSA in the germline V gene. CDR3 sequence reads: CASSLDAGQETQYF. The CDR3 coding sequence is TGTGCCAGCAGCTTAGATGCGGGACAAGAGACCCAGTACTTC.

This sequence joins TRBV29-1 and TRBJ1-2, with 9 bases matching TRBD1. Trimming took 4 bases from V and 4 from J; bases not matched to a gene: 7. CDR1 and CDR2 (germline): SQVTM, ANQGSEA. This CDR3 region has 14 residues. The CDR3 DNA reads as TGCAGCGTTGTTTTGGGACAGGGACCCTATGGCTACACCTTC. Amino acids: CSVVLGQGPYGYTF.

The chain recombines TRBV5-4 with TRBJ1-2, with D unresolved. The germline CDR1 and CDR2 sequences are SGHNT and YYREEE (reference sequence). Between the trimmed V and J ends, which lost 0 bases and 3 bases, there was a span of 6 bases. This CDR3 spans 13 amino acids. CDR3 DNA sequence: TGTGCCAGCAGCTTGGACAGTCACTATGGCTACACCTTC. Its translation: CASSLDSHYGYTF. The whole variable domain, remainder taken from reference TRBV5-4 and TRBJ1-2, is ETGVTQSPTHLIKTRGQQVTLRCSSQSGHNTVSWYQQALGQGPQFIFQYYREEENGRGNFPPRFSGLQFPNYSSELNVNALELDDSALYLCASSLDSHYGYTFGSGTRLTVV.

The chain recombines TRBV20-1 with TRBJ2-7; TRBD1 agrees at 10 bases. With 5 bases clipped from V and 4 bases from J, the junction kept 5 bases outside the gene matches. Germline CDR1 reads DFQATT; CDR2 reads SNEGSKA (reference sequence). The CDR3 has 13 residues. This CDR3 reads CSALTGGVYEQYF. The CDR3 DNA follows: TGCAGTGCTCTGACAGGGGGCGTGTACGAGCAGTACTTC.

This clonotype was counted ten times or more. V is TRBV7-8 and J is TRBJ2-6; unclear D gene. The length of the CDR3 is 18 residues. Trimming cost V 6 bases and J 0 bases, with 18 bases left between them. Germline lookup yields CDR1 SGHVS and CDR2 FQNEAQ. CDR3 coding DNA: TGTGCCAGCAGTCCCCGCGGAATTTCCAGCTCTGGGGCCAACGTCCTGACTTTC. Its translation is CASSPRGISSSGANVLTF. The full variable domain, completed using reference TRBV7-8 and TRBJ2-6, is GAGVSQSPRYKVAKRGQDVALRCDPISGHVSLFWYQQALGQGPEFLTYFQNEAQLDKSGLPSDRFFAERPEGSVSTLKIQRTQQEDSAVYLCASSPRGISSSGANVLTFGAGSRLTVL.

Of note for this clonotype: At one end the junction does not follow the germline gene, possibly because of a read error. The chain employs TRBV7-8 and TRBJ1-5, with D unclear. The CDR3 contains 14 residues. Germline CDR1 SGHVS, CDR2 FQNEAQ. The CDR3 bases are TGTGACAGCAGCTTTTCTGCGGCCAATCAGCCCCAGCATTTT. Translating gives CDSSFSAANQPQHF.

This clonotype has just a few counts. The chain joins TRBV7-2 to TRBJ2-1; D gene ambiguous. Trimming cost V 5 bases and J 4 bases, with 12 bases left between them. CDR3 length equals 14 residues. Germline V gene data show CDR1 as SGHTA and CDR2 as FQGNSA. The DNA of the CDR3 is TGTGCCAGCAGCCCGACACGAGAGTACAATGAGCAGTTCTTC. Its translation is CASSPTREYNEQFF.

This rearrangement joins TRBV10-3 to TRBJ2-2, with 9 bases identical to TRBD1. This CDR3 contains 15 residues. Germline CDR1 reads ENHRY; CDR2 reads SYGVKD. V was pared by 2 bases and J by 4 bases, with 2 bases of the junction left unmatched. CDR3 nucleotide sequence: TGTGCCATCAGTGAGATGGGACAGGGCACCGGGGAGCTGTTTTTT. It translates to CAISEMGQGTGELFF.

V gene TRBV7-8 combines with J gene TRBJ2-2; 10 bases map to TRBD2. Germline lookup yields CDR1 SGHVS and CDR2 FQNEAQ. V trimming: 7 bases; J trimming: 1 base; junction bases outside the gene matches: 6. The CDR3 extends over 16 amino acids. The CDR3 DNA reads TGTGCCAGCAACCCGACTAGCGGGTGGAACACCGGGGAGCTGTTTTTT. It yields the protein CASNPTSGWNTGELFF. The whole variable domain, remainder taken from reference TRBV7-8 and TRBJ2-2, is GAGVSQSPRYKVAKRGQDVALRCDPISGHVSLFWYQQALGQGPEFLTYFQNEAQLDKSGLPSDRFFAERPEGSVSTLKIQRTQQEDSAVYLCASNPTSGWNTGELFFGEGSRLTVL.

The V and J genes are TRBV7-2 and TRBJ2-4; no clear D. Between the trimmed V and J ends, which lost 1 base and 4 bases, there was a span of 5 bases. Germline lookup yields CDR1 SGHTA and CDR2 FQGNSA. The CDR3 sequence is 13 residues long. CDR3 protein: CASSLGLKNIQYF. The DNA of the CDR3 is TGTGCCAGCAGCTTAGGACTGAAAAACATTCAGTACTTC.

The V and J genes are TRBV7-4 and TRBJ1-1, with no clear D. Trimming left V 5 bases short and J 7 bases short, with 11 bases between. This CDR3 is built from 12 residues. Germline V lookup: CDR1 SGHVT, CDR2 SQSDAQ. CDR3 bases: TGTGCCAGCAGCGCCCTCGGGGATGAAGCTTTCTTT. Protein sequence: CASSALGDEAFF.

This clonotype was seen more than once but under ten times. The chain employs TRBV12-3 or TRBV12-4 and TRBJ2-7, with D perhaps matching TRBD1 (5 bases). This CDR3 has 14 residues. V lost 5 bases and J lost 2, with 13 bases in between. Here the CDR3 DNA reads TGTGCCAGCAGTCAAGACAGATTAACCTACGAGCAGTACTTC. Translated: CASSQDRLTYEQYF.

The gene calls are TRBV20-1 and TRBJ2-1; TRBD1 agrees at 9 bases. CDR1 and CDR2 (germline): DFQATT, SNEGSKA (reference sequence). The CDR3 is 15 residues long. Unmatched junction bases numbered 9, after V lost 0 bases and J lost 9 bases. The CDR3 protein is CSARDRGQGVGEQFF. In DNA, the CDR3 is TGCAGTGCTAGAGATAGGGGACAGGGAGTAGGTGAGCAGTTCTTC.

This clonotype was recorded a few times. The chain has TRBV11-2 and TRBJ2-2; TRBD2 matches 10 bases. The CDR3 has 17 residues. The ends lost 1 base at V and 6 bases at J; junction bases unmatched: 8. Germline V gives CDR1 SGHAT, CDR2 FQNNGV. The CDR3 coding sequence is TGTGCCAGCAGCTTAGTGGCTCTAGCGGGAGTTCCCGGGGAGCTGTTTTTT. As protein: CASSLVALAGVPGELFF.

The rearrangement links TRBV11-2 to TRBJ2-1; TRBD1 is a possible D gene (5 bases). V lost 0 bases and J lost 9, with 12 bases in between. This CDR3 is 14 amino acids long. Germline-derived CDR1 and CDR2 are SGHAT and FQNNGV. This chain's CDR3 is CASSLDQGRVEQFF. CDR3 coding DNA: TGTGCCAGCAGCTTAGATCAGGGAAGAGTTGAGCAGTTCTTC. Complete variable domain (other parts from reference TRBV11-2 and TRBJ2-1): EAGVAQSPRYKIIEKRQSVAFWCNPISGHATLYWYQQILGQGPKLLIQFQNNGVVDDSQLPKDRFSAERLKGVDSTLKIQPAKLEDSAVYLCASSLDQGRVEQFFGPGTRLTVL.